This T cell receptor beta chain originates from a study of beta chain features in type 1 diabetes. Points on this clone: What it recognizes is unknown.

Expressed TCRB transcripts got sequenced, as all isolated RNA was reverse transcribed. Regulatory, naive and central memory T cell samples averaged about 3.5 million reads. Measured with immunoSEQ multiplex PCR; TCRdb has only the in-frame clones, and not every one. The table has 300,000 to 450,000 clones, around an eighth seen once. Study-level findings and limits: Shortening of TCRB CDR3s, moderate but significant, appeared in all four CD4+ subsets of Type 1 diabetes patients. PCR might favor shorter templates, equally in patients and controls.

Germline loops: CDR1 SGHRS, CDR2 YFSETQ. The CDR3 is made up of 13 amino acids. With 0 bases removed from V and 1 base from J, the gap between germline ends came to 4 bases. V and J are TRBV5-1 and TRBJ1-2; D is undetermined. Sequenced: naive CD4+ T cells from blood. The TCR comes from a woman in her late teens or twenties with type 1 diabetes. CDR3 in amino acids: CASSLELNYGYTF. The CDR3 bases are TGCGCCAGCAGCTTGGAGCTTAACTATGGCTACACCTTC.